This is a list of T cell receptor beta chains from one sample in a study of T cells after yellow fever vaccination. TCRdb reprocessed the 5' RACE reads via MiXCR and lists one record per CDR3 protein. The sample shows 150,000 or so distinct CDR3 sequences, about 7% of them seen only once. The material was CD4+ T cells sorted from PBMCs, obtained 10 days after the yellow fever booster vaccination. The receptors were gathered from a man aged 30-40 years who received the YFV17D yellow fever vaccine. The CDR3 runs from the conserved cysteine through the conserved F or W. The D gene is left open where the match is weak. A row's size may be missing; if present it is once, few, many or a size class.

V,J,size,D,DNA,CDR3
TRBV4-3,TRBJ2-2,many,NA,TGCGCCAGCAGCCAAGGGGACCCGAACACCGGGGAGCTGTTTTTT,CASSQGDPNTGELFF
TRBV12-3/TRBV12-4,TRBJ2-5,few,NA,TGTGCCAGCACCCACGTTGGGGCGCCCACCCGGGAGACCCAGTACTTC,CASTHVGAPTRETQYF
TRBV24-1,TRBJ1-1,many,NA,TGTGCCACCAGTGATGTCTTGGGGACTGAAGCTTTCTTT,CATSDVLGTEAFF
TRBV20-1,TRBJ2-2,few,NA,TGCAGTGCTGTCGGTATTAGGAACACCGGGGAGCTGTTTTTT,CSAVGIRNTGELFF
TRBV7-2,TRBJ2-3,few,NA,TGTGCCAGCAGCGCCCAGAAGAGCGGGCTCAGCACAGATACGCAGTATTTT,CASSAQKSGLSTDTQYF
TRBV7-2,TRBJ2-1,many,NA,TGTGCCAGCAGCCGACTGAGGGACAATGAGCAGTTCTTC,CASSRLRDNEQFF
TRBV4-2,TRBJ1-3,few,NA,TGTGCCAGCAGCCCGATGGAAAACACCATATATTTT,CASSPMENTIYF
TRBV7-2,TRBJ2-7,many,NA,TGTGCCAGCAGCCCTCGACGAAGCGGTTCCGAGCAGTACTTC,CASSPRRSGSEQYF
TRBV7-9,TRBJ2-1,many,NA,TGTGCCAGCAGCCCTCTCTTCTCCGGCAATGAGCAGTTCTTC,CASSPLFSGNEQFF
TRBV11-3,TRBJ2-2,few,TRBD2,TGTGCCAGCAGCCCGATGTCCGCGGGGGGCACCGGGGAGCTGTTTTTT,CASSPMSAGGTGELFF
TRBV2,TRBJ2-5,many,NA,TGTGCCAGCAGTGAGACAGGAACAGAGACCCAGTACTTC,CASSETGTETQYF
TRBV4-3,TRBJ2-7,many,TRBD1,TGCGCCAGCAGCCATCGGGACAGAGACTACGAGCAGTACTTC,CASSHRDRDYEQYF
TRBV7-9,TRBJ1-4,NA,NA,TGTGGCCTCGGAACTAATGAAAAACTGTTTTTT,CGLGTNEKLFF
TRBV29-1,TRBJ2-3,few,NA,TGCAGCGTTCTTCCGGGACTCTACACAGATACGCAGTATTTT,CSVLPGLYTDTQYF
TRBV5-8,TRBJ2-7,few,NA,TGTGCCAGCAGCTTCCGACAGAGAAACTCCCACGAGCAGTACTTC,CASSFRQRNSHEQYF
TRBV9,TRBJ2-2,many,NA,TGTGCCAGCGCGGAAGGCGCGAACACCGGGGAGCTGTTTTTT,CASAEGANTGELFF
TRBV29-1,TRBJ2-6,few,TRBD1,TGCAGCGTTGCTGTCGCCTTCACAGGGGGCTTATCTGGGGCCAACGTCCTGACTTTC,CSVAVAFTGGLSGANVLTF
TRBV12-3/TRBV12-4,TRBJ2-5,many,NA,TGTGCCAGCAGTTTGTCCAGCGGGCGAAAGCGGACCCAGTACTTC,CASSLSSGRKRTQYF
TRBV7-2,TRBJ1-4,few,NA,TGTGCCAGCAGGGGGGCAGGGGAAAAACTGTTTTTT,CASRGAGEKLFF
TRBV5-1,TRBJ2-7,many,NA,TGCGCCAGCTCCGCCGACGTTGCAGTGCAGTACTTC,CASSADVAVQYF
TRBV5-1,TRBJ2-1,many,TRBD2,TGCGCCAGCAGCTTGGCCGGGACTAGCGGGCTTTACAATGAGCAGTTCTTC,CASSLAGTSGLYNEQFF
TRBV16,TRBJ1-3,many,NA,TGTGCCAGCAGCCATCTAGGGAGCTCTGGAAACACCATATATTTT,CASSHLGSSGNTIYF
TRBV30,TRBJ1-2,NA,NA,TGTGCCTGGAGTGCGTTGGGCTATGGCTACACCTTC,CAWSALGYGYTF
TRBV6-1,TRBJ2-5,many,NA,TGTGCCAGCAGAAGCAAGGGGGCCAACCGGGACTATGAGACCCAGTACTTC,CASRSKGANRDYETQYF
TRBV6-5,TRBJ2-7,many,TRBD1,TGTGCCAGCAGTTACACAGGGGGATTATCTGGGGAGCAGTACTTC,CASSYTGGLSGEQYF
TRBV7-2,TRBJ2-1,NA,NA,TGTGCCAGCAAAGGAAGGCCGGTTCTCAATGAGCAGTTCTTC,CASKGRPVLNEQFF
TRBV20-1,TRBJ2-1,many,NA,TGCAGTGCCCCCTGGCAGGGAGCCTCCTACAATGAGCAGTTCTTC,CSAPWQGASYNEQFF
TRBV20-1,TRBJ2-1,few,TRBD2,TGCAGTGCCAGGACTAGCGGGAGAGGCCATGAGCAGTTCTTC,CSARTSGRGHEQFF
TRBV4-1,TRBJ2-1,many,NA,TGCGCCAGCGAACGGACTACCACCGCCCCCAATCAGCAGTTCTTC,CASERTTTAPNQQFF
TRBV7-9,TRBJ1-1,many,NA,TGTGCCAGCAGTTTGACCGGTGTGGACACTGAAGCTTTCTTT,CASSLTGVDTEAFF
TRBV24-1,TRBJ2-7,many,TRBD1,TGTGCCACCAGTGACCCGGGACAGCCCTACGAGCAGTACTTC,CATSDPGQPYEQYF
TRBV5-1,TRBJ2-2,many,TRBD2,TGCGCCAGCAGCGTGAGACTAGCGGGAGCGGGGGAGCTGTTTTTT,CASSVRLAGAGELFF
TRBV4-3,TRBJ2-5,many,NA,TGCGCCAGCTCATCCGGGGCTGCAGAGACCCAGTACTTC,CASSSGAAETQYF